The 9 T cell receptor beta chains below come from one sample, sequenced in a study of metastatic and nonmetastatic thyroid tumors. Through MiXCR, TCRdb re-clonotyped the PCR reads. The sample holds tens of thousands of clones; 9.5% to 15% are singletons and the top ten take around 10%. All patients were treatment-naive before thyroid surgery. The sequencing sample was made of blood. Every receptor here comes from a female donor with papillary thyroid cancer or a benign thyroid nodule (not recorded which). Some clones in this sample may be carry-over from other donors' samples.

The CDR3 DNA reads TGTGCCAGCAGCTCAAGACAGGGACCCTACGAGCAGTACTTC. As protein: CASSSRQGPYEQYF. The chain combines TRBV5-4 with TRBJ2-7, with 7 positions matching TRBD1. The CDR3 extends over 14 amino acids. Germline V gene lookup returns CDR1 SGHNT and CDR2 YYREEE (reference sequence). V was pared by 3 bases and J by 2 bases, with 5 bases of the junction left unmatched.

This clone is termed medium-sized. V usage is TRBV20-1 and J usage is TRBJ2-1, with 12 bases matching TRBD2. The CDR3 sequence is 16 residues long. V was clipped by 2 bases and J by 10 bases; unmatched bases: 12. Germline loops: CDR1 DFQATT, CDR2 SNEGSKA (reference sequence). The CDR3 is CSARSPSGREGLEQFF. In nucleotides, the CDR3 is TGCAGTGCTAGATCCCCTAGCGGGAGGGAAGGATTGGAGCAGTTCTTC.

This clone was counted ten times or more. The chain uses TRBV6-1 and TRBJ1-1, with 10 positions matching TRBD1. The CDR3 length is 16 residues. Losses at the gene ends were 6 bases for V and 1 base for J; bases not matched to a gene: 8. Germline V gene sequence: CDR1 MNHNS, CDR2 SASEGT. Here the CDR3 reads CASSHPRTGGNTEAFF. The CDR3 coding sequence is TGTGCCAGCAGCCACCCCAGGACAGGGGGGAACACTGAAGCTTTCTTT.

Concerning this clone itself: A much larger clone lies one base from this, so it may be a read error. This same CDR3 is encoded by further DNA sequences in the sample. The CDR3 loop reads CASSTGLGLAGGSSYNEQFF. In nucleotides, the CDR3 is TGTGCCAGTAGTACAGGACTTGGACTAGCGGGGGGTAGCTCCTACAATGAGCAGTTCTTC. The chain joins TRBV19 to TRBJ2-1, with 14 nucleotides matching TRBD2. CDR1 and CDR2 from the germline V gene are LNHDA and SQIVND (reference sequence). V lost 4 bases to trimming and J lost 0 bases; unmatched junction nucleotides: 11. The CDR3 length is 20 residues.

This clone has ten or more counts. V and J are TRBV11-1 and TRBJ2-4, with 9 nucleotides matching TRBD1. CDR3 size: 19 residues. Germline CDR1 reads SGHAT; CDR2 reads FQDESV (reference sequence). The trim removed 1 base at V and 0 bases at J, leaving 10 bases unmatched. The CDR3 DNA is TGTGCCAGCAGCTTAGGAACGGGACAGGGAAATCTAGCCAAAAACATTCAGTACTTC. Its protein product is CASSLGTGQGNLAKNIQYF.

This clone was recorded many times. This chain uses TRBV7-3 with TRBJ2-3, with D possibly TRBD2 on 6 matching bases. The CDR3 runs 15 residues. The germline gives CDR1 SGHTA, CDR2 FQGTGA. Trimming removed 2 bases at V and 4 bases at J, with 13 bases between. The CDR3 DNA reads as TGTGCCAGCAGCTTAGTAGGGAGGCCAGCAGATACGCAGTATTTT. Translation: CASSLVGRPADTQYF.

This clone has ten or more counts. J is TRBJ1-1 and V is TRBV20-1, with a possible D match to TRBD1 (5 bases). CDR3 size: 14 residues. V was trimmed by 2 bases and J by 6 bases, leaving 16 bases between them. Germline CDR1 reads DFQATT; CDR2 reads SNEGSKA (reference sequence). In nucleotides, the CDR3 is TGCAGTGCTAGACTGGGGGGTGGAAGGCCTGAAGCTTTCTTT. Residues: CSARLGGGRPEAFF.

This clone was recorded at least ten times. This chain connects TRBV28 to TRBJ1-4; 7 bases align to TRBD1. Germline V CDR1 and CDR2: MDHEN, SYDVKM. The CDR3 is 14 amino acids. V dropped 3 bases and J dropped 8; count of bases not matched to a gene: 6. CDR3 sequence: CASSLQGTAEKLFF. As DNA, the CDR3 is TGTGCCAGCAGTTTGCAGGGGACAGCAGAAAAACTGTTTTTT. The full variable domain, its missing parts supplied by reference TRBV28 and TRBJ1-4, is DVKVTQSSRYLVKRTGEKVFLECVQDMDHENMFWYRQDPGLGLRLIYFSYDVKMKEKGDIPEGYSVSREKKERFSLILESASTNQTSMYLCASSLQGTAEKLFFGSGTQLSVL.

This clone was found once. This chain connects TRBV5-1 to TRBJ2-7; 12 bases line up with TRBD1. CDR1 and CDR2 (germline): SGHRS, YFSETQ. The CDR3 runs to 14 residues. J gave up 5 bases and V 6 bases, and 6 bases lay outside the gene matches. The CDR3 region has the DNA TGCGCCAGCACCCGGGGGACAGGGGGCAACGAGCAGTACTTC. Amino acids: CASTRGTGGNEQYF.